The clone carrying this TCR beta chain ranks as large. The target antigen is unknown. The sample originates from a study of CD8+ T cells in alopecia areata. Across the study: Those patients who were treated received oral tofacitinib, which was given at 5 to 10 mg twice daily for moderate-to-severe alopecia areata. Tofacitinib ran for 6 to 18 months before 6 months off drug. Findings of the study overall: Especially in alopecia totalis/universalis, lesional scalp showed greater clonality than normal scalp did.

As the sequencing template, cDNA was produced by extracting RNA and reverse transcribing it. Clones were read by immunoSEQ multiplex PCR, and TCRdb kept only the in-frame ones, dropping some. The sample shows 12,000 or so clones, 60% of them seen only once. Peripheral blood samples and lesional scalp punch biopsies were obtained from alopecia areata patients. This CDR3 has 14 residues. Unmatched junction bases numbered 6, after V lost 4 bases and J lost 4 bases. Germline lookup yields CDR1 SGHNT and CDR2 YYREEE (reference sequence). The TCR comes from a human donor with alopecia areata. The chain combines TRBV5-4 with TRBJ2-3; 7 nucleotides match TRBD1. Sequencing used skin. The DNA for the CDR3 is TGTGCCAGCAGCATAGGGACAGACTCAGATACGCAGTATTTT. Its protein product is CASSIGTDSDTQYF.